Listed here are 29 T cell receptor beta chains from one sample, sequenced in a study of neurological immune-mediated disorders. TCRdb itself ran the 5' RACE reads through MiXCR, one entry per CDR3 protein. This table holds more than 45,000 distinct CDR3 sequences, roughly 10% found once. The sequencing input was PBMCs. These receptors all stem from a man between 60 and 75 years old in good health.

The table lists this clonotype with a few counts. This chain uses TRBV6-6 with TRBJ2-7; 10 bases are shared with TRBD1. CDR1 is MNHNY and CDR2 is SVGAGI in the germline V gene (reference sequence). Germline trimming cut 6 bases from V and 2 bases from J; bases unmatched to any gene: 10. The CDR3 is 16 residues long. CDR3 DNA sequence: TGTGCCAGCAGCCGCCGCCCCGGACAGGGGGCCTACGAGCAGTACTTC. It codes for CASSRRPGQGAYEQYF.

This clonotype was observed many times. The V gene is TRBV5-5, the J gene TRBJ2-7, with D possibly matching TRBD1 (6 bases). CDR1 and CDR2 from the germline V gene are SGHKS and YYEKEE (reference sequence). V was shortened by 6 bases and J by 3 bases, with 10 bases between the two germline ends. This CDR3 has 12 residues. The CDR3 nucleotides are TGTGCCAGCACCCGGGACAACTACGAGCAGTACTTC. Its translation is CASTRDNYEQYF.

Many counts were recorded for this clonotype. The CDR3 loop reads CASSSGGVYGYTF. DNA for the CDR3: TGTGCCAGCAGCTCAGGGGGCGTCTATGGCTACACCTTC. The rearrangement uses TRBV9 and TRBJ1-2, with 8 nucleotides matching TRBD1. Germline V gene data show CDR1 as SGDLS and CDR2 as YYNGEE. V gave up 4 bases and J gave up 4 bases; unmatched junction bases: 3. The CDR3 consists of 13 residues.

Many counts were recorded for this clonotype. This chain links TRBV20-1 with TRBJ1-1; D is uncertain. Deletions cut 5 bases from V and 4 bases from J, with 17 bases between. The germline gives CDR1 DFQATT, CDR2 SNEGSKA (reference sequence). There are 14 residues in the CDR3. DNA of the CDR3: TGCAGTGCTCCTTCCTATGGGCAGGCCACTGAAGCTTTCTTT. Translating it yields CSAPSYGQATEAFF.

This clonotype was counted between two and nine times. The CDR3 spells CASSLVQGQTQYF. As DNA, the CDR3 is TGTGCCAGCAGCTTAGTACAGGGGCAGACCCAGTACTTC. This rearrangement joins TRBV7-9 to TRBJ2-5; 7 bases are a match to TRBD1. V gave up 1 base and J gave up 6 bases; unmatched junction bases: 2. The germline V gene has CDR1 SEHNR and CDR2 FQNEAQ (reference sequence). The CDR3 runs 13 residues.

This clonotype appeared many times. This chain joins TRBV20-1 and TRBJ2-3; TRBD1 might be the D (6 bases). The CDR3 spans 15 residues. Trimming left V 6 bases short and J 0 bases short, with 16 bases between. Looked up from germline, CDR1 is DFQATT and CDR2 is SNEGSKA (reference sequence). This CDR3 is CSADGQISSTDTQYF. The CDR3 nucleotides read TGCAGTGCGGACGGACAGATTTCTAGCACAGATACGCAGTATTTT.

Concerning this clonotype itself: This sequence may be a read error, since a much larger clone differs from it by one base. J is TRBJ2-1 and V is TRBV6-5, with 7 bases fitting TRBD1. CDR1 is MNHEY, CDR2 SVGAGI, per germline. The CDR3 has 12 residues. The CDR3 region has the DNA TGTGCGGACAGGTCGCGTTACAATGAGCAGTTCTTC. The encoded protein is CADRSRYNEQFF.

This clonotype was detected many times. The CDR3, as DNA: TGTGCCAGCAGTTTACCCCCGGGTGAAAAACTGTTTTTT. Translation gives CASSLPPGEKLFF. The chain uses TRBV28 and TRBJ1-4; the D is unclear. This CDR3 contains 13 residues. V was pared by 2 bases and J by 7 bases, with 8 bases between. The germline V gene has CDR1 MDHEN and CDR2 SYDVKM.

This clonotype appeared many times. For the CDR3, the DNA is TGTGCCACCAGCAGAGATCGGGGGGTTAATTCACCCCTCCACTTT. Translated: CATSRDRGVNSPLHF. The genes are TRBV15 and TRBJ1-6, with D possibly being TRBD1 (5 bases). The CDR3 length is 15 residues. Germline CDR1 LNHNV, CDR2 YYDKDF (reference sequence). The V end lost 0 bases, the J end lost 6 bases, and 9 bases lay between the germline ends.

This clonotype was seen ten or more times. The chain uses TRBV7-7 and TRBJ2-3, with 8 bases that match TRBD1. Germline V lookup: CDR1 SSHAT, CDR2 FNYEAQ (reference sequence). With 9 bases clipped from V and 4 bases from J, the junction kept 3 bases outside the gene matches. CDR3 length: 12 amino acids. For the CDR3, the DNA is TGTGCCAGTGGACAGGGATCAGATACGCAGTATTTT. It specifies CASGQGSDTQYF.

This clonotype was seen ten or more times. V gene TRBV5-5 combines with J gene TRBJ2-7, with D possibly called TRBD1 or TRBD2 (5 bases each). Germline V gene sequence: CDR1 SGHKS, CDR2 YYEKEE (reference sequence). V shed 4 bases and J shed 5 bases, with 13 bases lying between them. CDR3 size: 13 residues. The CDR3 is CASSPDVGDEQYF. For the CDR3, the DNA is TGTGCCAGCAGCCCGGATGTGGGGGACGAGCAGTACTTC. Drawing the rest from reference TRBV5-5 and TRBJ2-7, the complete variable domain is DAGVTQSPTHLIKTRGQQVTLRCSPISGHKSVSWYQQVLGQGPQFIFQYYEKEERGRGNFPDRFSARQFPNYSSELNVNALLLGDSALYLCASSPDVGDEQYFGPGTRLTVT.

This clonotype was counted at least ten times. The chain is built from TRBV6-2 or TRBV6-3 and TRBJ2-5; D is possibly TRBD1 (6 bases). CDR3 length equals 13 residues. The V gene's germline CDR1 is MNHEY and CDR2 SVGEGT. V lost 7 bases and J 0 bases, leaving 9 bases between the germline ends. The DNA for the CDR3 is TGTGCCAGCACCGGACAGAACCAAGAGACCCAGTACTTC. As protein: CASTGQNQETQYF.

This clonotype was observed at least ten times. The V call is TRBV7-9, the J call TRBJ2-6, with 9 bases fitting TRBD2. Looked up from germline, CDR1 is SEHNR and CDR2 is FQNEAQ (reference sequence). V dropped 4 bases and J dropped 2; count of bases not matched to a gene: 12. The CDR3 length is 19 residues. CDR3 bases: TGTGCCAGCAGCTCACGTCTAGCGGGGAAATCGGCTGGGGCCAACGTCCTGACTTTC. Its protein is CASSSRLAGKSAGANVLTF.

This clonotype has a count of ten or more. The chain links TRBV7-9 to TRBJ2-1, with 9 bases that match TRBD2. This CDR3 has 16 amino acids. Germline values: CDR1 SEHNR, CDR2 FQNEAQ (reference sequence). V shed 5 bases and J 4 bases; nucleotides not matched to a gene: 9. Written as DNA, the CDR3 is TGTGCCAGCAGCGCCAGACTAGCGGAGTCGTACAATGAGCAGTTCTTC. It specifies CASSARLAESYNEQFF.

The chain recombines TRBV7-9 with TRBJ1-1; the match to TRBD1 covers 7 bases. The CDR3 consists of 15 residues. CDR1 and CDR2 from the germline V gene are SEHNR and FQNEAQ (reference sequence). V trimming: 5 bases; J trimming: 4 bases; junction bases outside the gene matches: 10. The DNA for the CDR3 is TGTGCCAGCAGCGTAAATACACAGGGGCTCACTGAAGCTTTCTTT. Protein product: CASSVNTQGLTEAFF. The entire variable domain, with the rest obtained from reference TRBV7-9 and TRBJ1-1, is as follows: DTGVSQNPRHKITKRGQNVTFRCDPISEHNRLYWYRQTLGQGPEFLTYFQNEAQLEKSRLLSDRFSAERPKGSFSTLEIQRTEQGDSAMYLCASSVNTQGLTEAFFGQGTRLTVV.

Sample share makes this clonotype medium-sized. The chain has TRBV7-2 and TRBJ2-3, with D hard to call. The CDR3 length is 14 residues. Trimming left V 2 bases short and J 1 base short, with 7 bases between. CDR1 is SGHTA, CDR2 FQGNSA, per germline. The chain's CDR3 is CASSLKQRTDTQYF. The CDR3 region has the DNA TGTGCCAGCAGCTTAAAGCAGCGCACAGATACGCAGTATTTT.

This clonotype occurred many times. This chain links TRBV20-1 with TRBJ2-7, with D perhaps TRBD2 (6 bases). This CDR3 has 15 residues. V dropped 4 bases and J dropped 5 bases, with 21 bases sitting between them. Germline assignment: CDR1 DFQATT and CDR2 SNEGSKA (reference sequence). The CDR3 coding sequence is TGCAGTGCTACCCCGCGGGACGACGTTGCCCACGAGCAGTACTTC. This gives the protein CSATPRDDVAHEQYF.

This clonotype was observed many times. This chain connects TRBV5-6 to TRBJ2-5; D assignment may be TRBD1 or TRBD2 (5 bases each). Trimming stripped 4 bases from V and 1 base from J, with 20 bases between. This CDR3 has 17 residues. Per germline, CDR1 SGHDT and CDR2 YYEEEE. The CDR3 sequence: CASSPRGRRKAQETQYF. CDR3 nucleotides: TGTGCCAGCAGCCCCCGGGGACGCCGCAAGGCCCAAGAGACCCAGTACTTC.

In this sample, this clonotype turned up many times. This chain uses TRBV2 with TRBJ1-2; no clear D. The CDR3 has 12 amino acids. Looked up from germline, CDR1 is SNHLY and CDR2 is FYNNEI. V lost 8 bases and J 5 bases, leaving 12 bases between the germline ends. The CDR3 loop is CASAGLTYGYTF. As DNA, the CDR3 is TGTGCCAGCGCTGGACTGACATATGGCTACACCTTC.

V usage is TRBV29-1 and J usage is TRBJ2-4; 10 positions match TRBD1. Per the germline V gene, CDR1 is SQVTM and CDR2 is ANQGSEA. This CDR3 comprises 17 residues. V lost 4 bases, J lost 9 bases, and 18 bases stayed unmatched. The chain's CDR3 is CSVGAGTGAPTLGIQYF. The CDR3 DNA is TGCAGCGTTGGGGCTGGGACAGGGGCCCCCACCTTAGGCATTCAGTACTTC.

This clonotype was recorded at least ten times. This rearrangement joins TRBV7-2 to TRBJ2-2; 7 bases are shared with TRBD1. This CDR3 has 15 amino acids. V lost 5 bases to trimming and J lost 1 base; unmatched junction nucleotides: 4. From germline, CDR1 is SGHTA and CDR2 FQGNSA. The CDR3 bases are TGTGCCAGCAGCCCGCGGACAGGGAACACCGGGGAGCTGTTTTTT. It codes for CASSPRTGNTGELFF. Combining the CDR3 with reference TRBV7-2 and TRBJ2-2 gives the whole variable domain GAGVSQSPSNKVTEKGKDVELRCDPISGHTALYWYRQSLGQGLEFLIYFQGNSAPDKSGLPSDRFSAERTGGSVSTLTIQRTQQEDSAVYLCASSPRTGNTGELFFGEGSRLTVL.

The chain carries TRBV6-6 and TRBJ2-6; TRBD1 matches at 7 bases. The V gene's germline CDR1 is MNHNY and CDR2 SVGAGI (reference sequence). J gave up 1 base and V 6 bases, and 3 bases lay outside the gene matches. The CDR3 contains 15 residues. CDR3 in DNA: TGTGCCAGCAGCAGGGGGTATTCTGGGGCCAACGTCCTGACTTTC. Translated, it gives CASSRGYSGANVLTF.

This clonotype showed up many times. This chain links TRBV7-2 with TRBJ2-3, with D possibly TRBD2 on 6 matching bases. V lost 5 bases, J lost 1 base, and 10 bases lay in between. The CDR3 is 14 amino acids. Germline V gives CDR1 SGHTA, CDR2 FQGNSA. CDR3 loop: CASSPWGGTDTQYF. DNA of the CDR3: TGTGCCAGCAGCCCGTGGGGGGGCACAGATACGCAGTATTTT.

Notes on this clonotype: A much bigger clone sits one base away, suggesting this may be a read error. The rearrangement uses TRBV5-1 and TRBJ1-4; the D gene is possibly TRBD1 (5 bases). Germline V CDR1 and CDR2: SGHRS, YFSETQ. CDR3 length: 15 amino acids. DNA of the CDR3: TGCACCAGCAGCTTGACAGACGCAACTAATGAAAAACGGTTTTTT. Its translation: CTSSLTDATNEKRFF.

This clonotype was picked up many times. The V gene is TRBV7-9, the J gene TRBJ1-5; D is perhaps TRBD1 (6 bases). The CDR3 extends over 13 amino acids. CDR1 SEHNR and CDR2 FQNEAQ come from the germline V gene (reference sequence). The germline V and J ends were trimmed by 5 bases and 7 bases, with 12 bases remaining between them. In DNA form, the CDR3 reads TGTGCCAGCAGCCTGGACAGCAGGCAGCCCCAGCATTTT. It encodes CASSLDSRQPQHF.

The table lists this clonotype with many counts. This sequence joins TRBV7-2 and TRBJ1-4; 7 bases are a match to TRBD1. The trim removed 6 bases at V and 8 bases at J, leaving 12 bases unmatched. Germline CDR1 SGHTA, CDR2 FQGNSA. This CDR3 has 15 amino acids. The CDR3 here is CASSDPRGLGEKLFF. The CDR3 coding sequence is TGTGCCAGCAGTGACCCGAGGGGGCTGGGAGAAAAACTGTTTTTT.

The sample holds one count of this clonotype. The V gene is TRBV6-6, the J gene TRBJ1-5, with no clear D. Germline-derived CDR1 and CDR2 are MNHNY and SVGAGI (reference sequence). The CDR3 is 14 amino acids. The CDR3: CTSTPRCGNQPQHF. The CDR3 region has the DNA TGTACCTCAACCCCCCGGTGCGGCAATCAGCCCCAGCATTTT.

This clonotype occurred many times. This chain links TRBV14 with TRBJ2-3, with 13 bases that match TRBD2. Germline CDR1 and CDR2: SGHDN and FVKESK. Germline trimming cut 3 bases from V and 3 bases from J; bases unmatched to any gene: 6. This CDR3 comprises 17 residues. The CDR3 DNA follows: TGTGCCAGCAGCCACCCCCCACTAGCGGGGGGGACAGATACGCAGTATTTT. Its translation: CASSHPPLAGGTDTQYF. The full variable domain, with the rest looked up from reference TRBV14 and TRBJ2-3, is EAGVTQFPSHSVIEKGQTVTLRCDPISGHDNLYWYRRVMGKEIKFLLHFVKESKQDESGMPNNRFLAERTGGTYSTLKVQPAELEDSGVYFCASSHPPLAGGTDTQYFGPGTRLTVL.

This clonotype was seen a handful of times. V gene TRBV7-2 combines with J gene TRBJ1-5; D is undetermined. The CDR3 length is 13 residues. Per the germline V gene, CDR1 is SGHTA and CDR2 is FQGNSA. The V gene lost 2 bases and the J gene lost 4 bases, with 6 bases spanning the gap. The CDR3 coding sequence is TGTGCCAGCAGCTTACCCGGAAATCAGCCCCAGCATTTT. This codes for CASSLPGNQPQHF.